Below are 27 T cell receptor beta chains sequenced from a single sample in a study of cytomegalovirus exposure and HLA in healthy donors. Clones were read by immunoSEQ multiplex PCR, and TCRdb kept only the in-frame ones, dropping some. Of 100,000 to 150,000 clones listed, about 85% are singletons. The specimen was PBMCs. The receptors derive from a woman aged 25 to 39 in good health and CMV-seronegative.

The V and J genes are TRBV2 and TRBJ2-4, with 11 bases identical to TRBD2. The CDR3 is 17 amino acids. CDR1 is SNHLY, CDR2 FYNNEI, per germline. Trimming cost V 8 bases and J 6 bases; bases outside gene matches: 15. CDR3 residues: CASGGDTTSGTGNIQYF. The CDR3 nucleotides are TGTGCCAGCGGGGGGGATACGACTAGCGGGACGGGAAACATTCAGTACTTC.

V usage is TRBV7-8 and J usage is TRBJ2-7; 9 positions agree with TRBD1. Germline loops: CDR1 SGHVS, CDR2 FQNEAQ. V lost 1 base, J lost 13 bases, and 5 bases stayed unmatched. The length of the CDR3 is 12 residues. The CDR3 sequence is CASSLDRQGGYF. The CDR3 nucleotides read TGTGCCAGCAGCTTAGACCGACAGGGGGGTTACTTC.

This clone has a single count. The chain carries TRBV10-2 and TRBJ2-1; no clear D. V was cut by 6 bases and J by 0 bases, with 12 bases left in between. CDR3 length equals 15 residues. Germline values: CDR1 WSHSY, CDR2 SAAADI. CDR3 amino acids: CASRPMRSSYNEQFF. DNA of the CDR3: TGCGCCAGCAGGCCGATGAGGAGCTCCTACAATGAGCAGTTCTTC.

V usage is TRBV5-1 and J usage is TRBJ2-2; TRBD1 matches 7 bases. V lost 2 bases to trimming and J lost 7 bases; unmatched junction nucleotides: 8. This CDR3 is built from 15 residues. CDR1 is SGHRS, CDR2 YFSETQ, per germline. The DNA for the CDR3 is TGCGCCAGCAGCTTAACAGGGGAGACGGGCGGGGAGCTGTTTTTT. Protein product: CASSLTGETGGELFF.

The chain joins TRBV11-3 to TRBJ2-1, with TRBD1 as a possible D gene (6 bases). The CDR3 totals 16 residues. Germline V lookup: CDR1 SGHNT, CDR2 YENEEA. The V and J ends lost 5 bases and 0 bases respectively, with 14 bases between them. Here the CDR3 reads CASSTWTASSYNEQFF. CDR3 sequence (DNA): TGTGCCAGCAGCACCTGGACAGCCAGCTCCTACAATGAGCAGTTCTTC.

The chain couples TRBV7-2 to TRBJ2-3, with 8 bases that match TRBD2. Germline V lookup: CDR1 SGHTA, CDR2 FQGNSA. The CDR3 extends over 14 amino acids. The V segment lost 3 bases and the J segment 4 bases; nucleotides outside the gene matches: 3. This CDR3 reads CASSFLTSADTQYF. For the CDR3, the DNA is TGTGCCAGCAGCTTCCTGACTAGCGCAGATACGCAGTATTTT.

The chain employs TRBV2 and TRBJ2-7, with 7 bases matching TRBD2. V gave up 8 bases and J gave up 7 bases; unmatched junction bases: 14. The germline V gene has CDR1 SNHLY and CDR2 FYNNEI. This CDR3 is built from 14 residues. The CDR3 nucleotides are TGTGCCAGCCATAACCCTCTCCGGGGAGGGGAGCAGTACTTC. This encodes CASHNPLRGGEQYF.

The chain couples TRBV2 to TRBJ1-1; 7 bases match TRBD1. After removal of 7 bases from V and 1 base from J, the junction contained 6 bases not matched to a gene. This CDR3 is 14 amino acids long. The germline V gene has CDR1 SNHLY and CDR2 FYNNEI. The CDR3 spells CASTRQGKNTEAFF. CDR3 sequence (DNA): TGTGCCAGCACCCGACAGGGAAAGAACACTGAAGCTTTCTTT.

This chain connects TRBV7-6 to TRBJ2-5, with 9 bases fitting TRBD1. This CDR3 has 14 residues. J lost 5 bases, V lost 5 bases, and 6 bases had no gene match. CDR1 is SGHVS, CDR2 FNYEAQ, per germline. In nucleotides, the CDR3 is TGTGCCAGCAGCCGGGACAGGGCGTGGGAGACCCAGTACTTC. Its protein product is CASSRDRAWETQYF.

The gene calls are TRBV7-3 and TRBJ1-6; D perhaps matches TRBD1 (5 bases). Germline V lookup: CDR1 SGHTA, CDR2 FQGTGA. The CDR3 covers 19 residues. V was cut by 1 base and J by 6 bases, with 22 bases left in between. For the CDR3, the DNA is TGTGCCAGCAGCTTAATCCCCCCCCGCGCAGGGTCCCCTAATTCACCCCTCCACTTT. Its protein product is CASSLIPPRAGSPNSPLHF.

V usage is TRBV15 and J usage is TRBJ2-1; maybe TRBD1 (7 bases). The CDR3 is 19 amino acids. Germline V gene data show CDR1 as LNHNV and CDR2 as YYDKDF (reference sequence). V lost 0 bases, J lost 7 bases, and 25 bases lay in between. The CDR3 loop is CATSRDWVEVWRGPNEQFF. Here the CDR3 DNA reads TGTGCCACCAGCAGAGATTGGGTTGAGGTGTGGAGGGGGCCGAATGAGCAGTTCTTC.

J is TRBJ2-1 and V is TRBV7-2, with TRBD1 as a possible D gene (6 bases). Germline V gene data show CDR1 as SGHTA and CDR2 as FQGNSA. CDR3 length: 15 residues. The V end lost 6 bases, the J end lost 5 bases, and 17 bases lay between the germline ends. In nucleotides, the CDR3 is TGTGCCAGCAGACCCAGGGGCCGAAAACACAATGAGCAGTTCTTC. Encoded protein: CASRPRGRKHNEQFF.

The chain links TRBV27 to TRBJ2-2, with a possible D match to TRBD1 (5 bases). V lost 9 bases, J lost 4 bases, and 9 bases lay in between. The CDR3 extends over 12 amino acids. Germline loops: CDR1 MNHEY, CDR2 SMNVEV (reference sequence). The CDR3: CASSDITGELFF. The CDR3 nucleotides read TGTGCCAGTTCGGACATCACCGGGGAGCTGTTTTTT.

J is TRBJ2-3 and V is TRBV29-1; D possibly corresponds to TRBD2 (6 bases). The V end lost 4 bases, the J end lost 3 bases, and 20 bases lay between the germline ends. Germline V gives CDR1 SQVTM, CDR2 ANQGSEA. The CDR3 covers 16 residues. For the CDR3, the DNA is TGCAGCGTTGGTGACGCTTCGGGACTTCCAACAGATACGCAGTATTTT. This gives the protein CSVGDASGLPTDTQYF.

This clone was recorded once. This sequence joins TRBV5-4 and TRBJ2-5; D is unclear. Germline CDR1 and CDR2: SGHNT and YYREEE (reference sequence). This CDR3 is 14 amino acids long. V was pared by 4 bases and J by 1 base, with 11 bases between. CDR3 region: CASSRPGGQETQYF. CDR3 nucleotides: TGTGCCAGCAGCCGGCCCGGCGGCCAAGAGACCCAGTACTTC.

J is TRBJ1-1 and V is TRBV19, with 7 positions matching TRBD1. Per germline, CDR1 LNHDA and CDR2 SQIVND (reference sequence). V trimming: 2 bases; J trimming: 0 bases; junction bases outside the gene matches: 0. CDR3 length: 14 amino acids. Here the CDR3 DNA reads TGTGCCAGTAGTATAACAGGGGTGAACACTGAAGCTTTCTTT. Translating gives CASSITGVNTEAFF.

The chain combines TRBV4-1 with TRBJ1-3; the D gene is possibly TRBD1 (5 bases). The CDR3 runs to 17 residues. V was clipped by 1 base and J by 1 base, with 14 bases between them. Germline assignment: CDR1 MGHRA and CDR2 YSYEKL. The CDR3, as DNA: TGCGCCAGCAGCCAAGTCTCGGGGGGGGATTCTGGAAACACCATATATTTT. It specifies CASSQVSGGDSGNTIYF.

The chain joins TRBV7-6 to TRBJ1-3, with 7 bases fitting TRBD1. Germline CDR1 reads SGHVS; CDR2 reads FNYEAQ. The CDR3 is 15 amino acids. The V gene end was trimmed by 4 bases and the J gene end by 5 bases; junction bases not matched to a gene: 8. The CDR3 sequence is CASSSLPGQRNTIYF. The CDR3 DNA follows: TGTGCCAGCAGCTCGCTCCCGGGACAGAGAAACACCATATATTTT. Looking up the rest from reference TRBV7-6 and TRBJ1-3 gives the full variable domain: GAGVSQSPRYKVTKRGQDVALRCDPISGHVSLYWYRQALGQGPEFLTYFNYEAQQDKSGLPNDRFSAERPEGSISTLTIQRTEQRDSAMYRCASSSLPGQRNTIYFGEGSWLTVV.

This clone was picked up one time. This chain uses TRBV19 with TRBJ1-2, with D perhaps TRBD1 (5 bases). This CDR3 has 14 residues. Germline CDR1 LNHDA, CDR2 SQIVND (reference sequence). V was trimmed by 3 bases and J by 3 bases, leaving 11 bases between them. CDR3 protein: CASSILGLDYGYTF. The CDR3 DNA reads TGTGCCAGTAGTATTTTGGGGCTGGACTATGGCTACACCTTC.

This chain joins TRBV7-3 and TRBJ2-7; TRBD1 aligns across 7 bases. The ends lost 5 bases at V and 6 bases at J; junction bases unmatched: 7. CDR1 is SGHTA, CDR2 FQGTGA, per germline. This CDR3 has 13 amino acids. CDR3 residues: CASSAPTGLEQYF. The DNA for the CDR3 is TGTGCCAGCAGCGCCCCGACAGGGCTCGAGCAGTACTTC.

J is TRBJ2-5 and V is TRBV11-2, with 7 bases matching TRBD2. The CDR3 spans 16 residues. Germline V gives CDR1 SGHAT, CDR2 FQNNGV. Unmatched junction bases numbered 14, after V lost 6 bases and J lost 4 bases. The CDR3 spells CASSFLTSRAGETQYF. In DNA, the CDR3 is TGTGCCAGCAGTTTCCTGACTAGCCGGGCGGGAGAGACCCAGTACTTC. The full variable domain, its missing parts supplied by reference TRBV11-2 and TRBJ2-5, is EAGVAQSPRYKIIEKRQSVAFWCNPISGHATLYWYQQILGQGPKLLIQFQNNGVVDDSQLPKDRFSAERLKGVDSTLKIQPAKLEDSAVYLCASSFLTSRAGETQYFGPGTRLLVL.

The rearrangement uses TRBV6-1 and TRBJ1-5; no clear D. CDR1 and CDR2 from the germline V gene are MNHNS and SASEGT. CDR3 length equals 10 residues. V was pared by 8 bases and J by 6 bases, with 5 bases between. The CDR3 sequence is CASSSQPQHF. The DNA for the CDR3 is TGTGCCAGCTCTAGTCAGCCCCAGCATTTT.

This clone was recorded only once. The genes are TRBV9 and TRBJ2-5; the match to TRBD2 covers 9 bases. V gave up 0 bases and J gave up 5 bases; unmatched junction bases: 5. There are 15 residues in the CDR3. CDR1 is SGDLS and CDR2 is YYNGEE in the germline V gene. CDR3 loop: CASSVGGGASETQYF. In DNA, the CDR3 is TGTGCCAGCAGCGTAGGCGGGGGGGCCAGTGAGACCCAGTACTTC.

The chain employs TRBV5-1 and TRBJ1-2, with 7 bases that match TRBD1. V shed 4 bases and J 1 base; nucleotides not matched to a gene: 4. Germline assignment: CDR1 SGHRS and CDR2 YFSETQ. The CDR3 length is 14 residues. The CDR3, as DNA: TGCGCCAGCAGCCCCTGGACAGGTAACTATGGCTACACCTTC. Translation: CASSPWTGNYGYTF.

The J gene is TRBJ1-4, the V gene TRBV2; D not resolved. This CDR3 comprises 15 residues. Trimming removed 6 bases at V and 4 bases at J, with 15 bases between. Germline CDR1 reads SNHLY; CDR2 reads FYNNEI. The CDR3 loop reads CASSPLRSVNEKLFF. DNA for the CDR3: TGTGCCAGCAGCCCATTGCGCAGCGTTAATGAAAAACTGTTTTTT.

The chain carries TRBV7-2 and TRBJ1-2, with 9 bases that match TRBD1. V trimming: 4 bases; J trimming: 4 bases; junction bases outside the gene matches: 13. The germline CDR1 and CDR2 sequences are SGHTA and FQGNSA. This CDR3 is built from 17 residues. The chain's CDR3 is CASSSGPKDRGAYGYTF. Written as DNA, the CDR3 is TGTGCCAGCAGCTCCGGGCCTAAGGACAGGGGAGCCTATGGCTACACCTTC.

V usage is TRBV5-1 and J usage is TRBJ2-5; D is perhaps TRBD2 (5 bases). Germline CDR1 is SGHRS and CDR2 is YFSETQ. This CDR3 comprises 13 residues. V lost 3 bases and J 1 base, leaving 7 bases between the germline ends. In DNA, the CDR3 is TGCGCCAGCAGCTCGGACTTCCAAGAGACCCAGTACTTC. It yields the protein CASSSDFQETQYF.